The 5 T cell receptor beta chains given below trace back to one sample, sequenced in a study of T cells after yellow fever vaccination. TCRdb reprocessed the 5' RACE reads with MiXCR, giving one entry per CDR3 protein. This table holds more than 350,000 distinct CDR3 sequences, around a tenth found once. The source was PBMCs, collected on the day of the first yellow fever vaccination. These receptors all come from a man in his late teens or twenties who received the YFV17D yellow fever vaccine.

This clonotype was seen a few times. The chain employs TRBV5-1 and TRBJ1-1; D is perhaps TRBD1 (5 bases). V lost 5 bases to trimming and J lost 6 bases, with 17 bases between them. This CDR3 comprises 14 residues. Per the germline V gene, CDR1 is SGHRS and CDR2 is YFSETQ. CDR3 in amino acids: CASRAESGSSEAFF. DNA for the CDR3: TGCGCCAGCAGGGCTGAGTCAGGGTCTTCTGAAGCTTTCTTT. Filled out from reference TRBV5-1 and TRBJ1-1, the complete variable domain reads KAGVTQTPRYLIKTRGQQVTLSCSPISGHRSVSWYQQTPGQGLQFLFEYFSETQRNKGNFPGRFSGRQFSNSRSEMNVSTLELGDSALYLCASRAESGSSEAFFGQGTRLTVV.

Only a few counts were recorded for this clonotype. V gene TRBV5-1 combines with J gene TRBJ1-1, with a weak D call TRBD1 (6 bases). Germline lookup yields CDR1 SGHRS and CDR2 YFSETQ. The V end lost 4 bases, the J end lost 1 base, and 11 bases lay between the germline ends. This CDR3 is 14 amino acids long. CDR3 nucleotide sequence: TGCGCCAGCAGCCTTGGACAGAGGAACACTGAAGCTTTCTTT. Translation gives CASSLGQRNTEAFF.

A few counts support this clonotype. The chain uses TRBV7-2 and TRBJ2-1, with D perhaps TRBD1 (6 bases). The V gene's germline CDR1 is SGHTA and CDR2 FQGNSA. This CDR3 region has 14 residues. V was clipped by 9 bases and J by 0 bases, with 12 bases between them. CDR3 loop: CASQGQSSYNEQFF. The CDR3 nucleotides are TGTGCCAGTCAGGGACAAAGCTCCTACAATGAGCAGTTCTTC.

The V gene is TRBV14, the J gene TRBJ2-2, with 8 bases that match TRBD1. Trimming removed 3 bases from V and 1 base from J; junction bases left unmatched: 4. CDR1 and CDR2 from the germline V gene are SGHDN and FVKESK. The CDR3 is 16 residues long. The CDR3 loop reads CASSHPGQENTGELFF. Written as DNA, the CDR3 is TGTGCCAGCAGCCATCCGGGACAGGAGAACACCGGGGAGCTGTTTTTT.

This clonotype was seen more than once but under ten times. The CDR3 bases are TGTGCCAGCAGCCGCCGGACAGGGTATCGCAATCAGCCCCAGCATTTT. This encodes CASSRRTGYRNQPQHF. The chain links TRBV5-6 to TRBJ1-5, with 8 bases matching TRBD1. Germline CDR1 and CDR2: SGHDT and YYEEEE. With V trimmed by 4 bases and J by 2 bases, 8 bases remained unmatched. The CDR3 spans 16 residues. The full variable domain, with the rest looked up from reference TRBV5-6 and TRBJ1-5, is DAGVTQSPTHLIKTRGQQVTLRCSPKSGHDTVSWYQQALGQGPQFIFQYYEEEERQRGNFPDRFSGHQFPNYSSELNVNALLLGDSALYLCASSRRTGYRNQPQHFGDGTRLSIL.